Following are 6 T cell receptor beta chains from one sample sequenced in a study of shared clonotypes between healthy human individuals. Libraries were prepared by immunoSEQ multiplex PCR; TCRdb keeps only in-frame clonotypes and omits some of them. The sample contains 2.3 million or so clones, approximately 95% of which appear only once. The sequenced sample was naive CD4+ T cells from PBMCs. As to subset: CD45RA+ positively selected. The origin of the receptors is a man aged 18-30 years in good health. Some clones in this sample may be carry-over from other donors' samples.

CDR3 DNA: TGTGCCAGCAGCCGTTACAGGGGGCCCAGCGGGAGCACCTACAATGAGCAGTTCTTC. As protein: CASSRYRGPSGSTYNEQFF. This sequence joins TRBV7-6 and TRBJ2-1, with D possibly TRBD1 on 9 matching bases. V lost 5 bases, J lost 2 bases, and 25 bases lay in between. Germline CDR1 SGHVS, CDR2 FNYEAQ. The CDR3 length is 19 residues.

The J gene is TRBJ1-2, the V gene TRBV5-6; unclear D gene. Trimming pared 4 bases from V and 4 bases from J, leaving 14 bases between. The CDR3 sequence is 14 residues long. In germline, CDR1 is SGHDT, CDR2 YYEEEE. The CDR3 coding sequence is TGTGCCAGCAGCGGGCCCGGGTCCCGCTATGGCTACACCTTC. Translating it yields CASSGPGSRYGYTF.

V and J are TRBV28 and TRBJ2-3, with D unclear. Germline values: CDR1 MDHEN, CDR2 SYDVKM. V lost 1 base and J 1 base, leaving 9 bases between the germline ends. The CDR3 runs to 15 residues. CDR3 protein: CASSLYRARTDTQYF. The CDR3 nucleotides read TGTGCCAGCAGTTTATACCGGGCCCGCACAGATACGCAGTATTTT.

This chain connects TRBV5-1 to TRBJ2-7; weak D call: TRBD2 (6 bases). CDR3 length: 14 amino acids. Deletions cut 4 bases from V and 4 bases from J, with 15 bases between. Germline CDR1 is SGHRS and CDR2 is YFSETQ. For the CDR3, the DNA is TGCGCCAGCAGCCCCGGGGCTGGACTATACGAGCAGTACTTC. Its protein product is CASSPGAGLYEQYF. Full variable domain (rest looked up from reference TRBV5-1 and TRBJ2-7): KAGVTQTPRYLIKTRGQQVTLSCSPISGHRSVSWYQQTPGQGLQFLFEYFSETQRNKGNFPGRFSGRQFSNSRSEMNVSTLELGDSALYLCASSPGAGLYEQYFGPGTRLTVT.

CDR3 sequence reads: CSVGRGVKPYEQYF. The CDR3 DNA is TGCAGCGTTGGAAGGGGGGTGAAGCCCTACGAGCAGTACTTC. The chain uses TRBV29-1 and TRBJ2-5; D possibly uses TRBD1 or TRBD2 (6 bases each). TRBJ2-7 matches the DNA end more closely, so the J call is doubtful. This CDR3 is built from 14 residues. Germline V gives CDR1 SQVTM, CDR2 ANQGSEA.

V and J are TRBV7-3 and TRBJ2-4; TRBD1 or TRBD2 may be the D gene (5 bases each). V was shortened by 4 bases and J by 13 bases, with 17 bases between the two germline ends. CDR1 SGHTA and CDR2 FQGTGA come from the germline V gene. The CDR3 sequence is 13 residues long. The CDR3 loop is CASSSKPGRRQYF. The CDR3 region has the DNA TGTGCCAGCAGCTCCAAGCCGGGACGGCGACAGTACTTC. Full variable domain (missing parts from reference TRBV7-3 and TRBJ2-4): GAGVSQTPSNKVTEKGKYVELRCDPISGHTALYWYRQSLGQGPEFLIYFQGTGAADDSGLPNDRFFAVRPEGSVSTLKIQRTERGDSAVYLCASSSKPGRRQYFGAGTRLSVL.